These T cell receptor beta chains were read from a single sample in a study of cytotoxic CD8 clonotypes in ibrutinib-treated CLL. TCRdb keeps only in-frame clones here, not all; method: immunoSEQ multiplex PCR. The table includes under 150,000 clones, 65% to 85% detected once. Specimen: PBMCs, collected after 36 months of ibrutinib treatment. The receptors were sampled from a human donor with chronic lymphocytic leukemia. CDR3s include the opening cysteine and the closing phenylalanine or tryptophan.

TRBV10-3,TRBJ1-1,CAIRTVNTEAFF
TRBV30,TRBJ1-3,CAWSVKVAFSGNTIYF
TRBV11-2,TRBJ1-1,CASSLQGGAAEAFF
TRBV14,TRBJ1-1,CASSRGAITEAFF
TRBV5-4,TRBJ1-5,CASSSSVLEGQPQHF
TRBV7-9,TRBJ2-7,CASSIRSGSYEQYF
TRBV6-5,TRBJ2-7,CASSKGLAGPDEQYF
TRBV10-1,TRBJ2-3,CASRGNLAMGDTQYF
TRBV6-5,TRBJ1-2,CASSYSGGNYGYTF
TRBV6-5,TRBJ1-6,CASKSLQGNSPLHF
TRBV5-1,TRBJ2-3,CASSFSRPGGPDTQYF
TRBV19,TRBJ2-3,CASSIPARVHLTDTQYF
TRBV5-1,TRBJ2-7,CASSLGQGADEQYF
TRBV2,TRBJ2-5,CASNRDLQETQYF
TRBV9,TRBJ2-1,CASNVAGGRNEQFF
TRBV6-5,TRBJ2-7,CASSYGLAGDYEQYF
TRBV7-9,TRBJ1-6,CASSQLGSPLHF
TRBV21-1,TRBJ2-1,CASSKAVSSYNEQFF
TRBV5-1,TRBJ1-2,CASSLADGVSYGYTF
TRBV18,TRBJ1-1,CASSPGQGGITEAFF
TRBV30,TRBJ2-1,CAWRYAGRSSSYNEQFF
TRBV7-9,TRBJ2-5,CASSPSGGETQYF
TRBV6-5,TRBJ2-5,CASSYSYNQETQYF
TRBV2,TRBJ1-1,CASSGWLNTEAFF
TRBV18,TRBJ2-7,CASSPGTYEQYF
TRBV5-6,TRBJ1-4,CASSFYRGVNEKLFF
TRBV5-4,TRBJ2-1,CASSWRTSGNEQFF
TRBV28,TRBJ2-1,CASSSSGTGGFNEQFF
TRBV5-1,TRBJ1-4,CASSLLGSSNEKLFF
TRBV27,TRBJ2-7,CASSPGRVSYEQYF
TRBV30,TRBJ2-5,CAWSVAGHRETQYF
TRBV11-2,TRBJ1-1,CASRLRDAFFQETEAFF
TRBV9,TRBJ2-2,CASSTSFLRPGELFF
TRBV27,TRBJ1-1,CASSVSGTQGLGASEAFF
TRBV5-4,TRBJ1-2,CASSPDYRGRYGYTF
TRBV18,TRBJ2-2,CASSPDRVPGELFF
TRBV6-5,TRBJ2-7,CASSIGGYYEQYF
TRBV19,TRBJ2-1,CASSRGTGPYNEQFF
TRBV18,TRBJ2-2,CASSPRAPGGGLFF
TRBV7-9,TRBJ1-2,CASSLAEGHGGGYTF
TRBV9,TRBJ2-7,CASSVVGSSYEQYF
TRBV5-6,TRBJ1-4,CASSLFGTNEKLFF
TRBV7-8,TRBJ1-3,CASSPGGTGNTIYF
TRBV7-9,TRBJ2-1,CASSSVLAEDYNEQFF
TRBV30,TRBJ2-7,CAWSVVPGLAISYEQYF
TRBV5-4,TRBJ1-2,CASSRDGRTNYGYTF
TRBV7-2,TRBJ1-1,CASSLVVNTEAFF
TRBV5-5,TRBJ1-2,CASSPTGTGRNYGYTF
TRBV4-1,TRBJ2-1,CASSQVGLAGGAEQFF
TRBV18,TRBJ2-7,CASSPGQPREQYF
TRBV5-1,TRBJ2-7,CASSPGTVEQYF
TRBV27,TRBJ1-1,CASRKFMNTEAFF
TRBV5-1,TRBJ2-1,CASSSGTGGWEQFF
TRBV5-1,TRBJ2-1,CASSPLRRDTQAYNEQFF
TRBV7-7,TRBJ2-3,CASSFGSTDTQYF